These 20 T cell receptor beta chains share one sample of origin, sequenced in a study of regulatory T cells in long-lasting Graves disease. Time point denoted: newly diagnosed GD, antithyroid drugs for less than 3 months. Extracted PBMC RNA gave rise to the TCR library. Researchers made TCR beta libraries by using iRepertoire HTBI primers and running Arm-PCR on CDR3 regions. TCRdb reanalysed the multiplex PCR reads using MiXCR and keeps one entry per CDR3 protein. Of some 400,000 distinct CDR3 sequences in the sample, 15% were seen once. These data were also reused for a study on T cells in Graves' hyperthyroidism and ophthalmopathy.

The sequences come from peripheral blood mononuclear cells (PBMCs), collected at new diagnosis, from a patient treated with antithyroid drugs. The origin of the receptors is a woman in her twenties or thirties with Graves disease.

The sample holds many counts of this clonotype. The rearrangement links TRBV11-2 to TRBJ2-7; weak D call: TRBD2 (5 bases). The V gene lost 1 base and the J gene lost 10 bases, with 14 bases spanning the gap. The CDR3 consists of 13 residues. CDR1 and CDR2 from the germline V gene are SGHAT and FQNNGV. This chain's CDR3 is CASSLVGSGRQYF. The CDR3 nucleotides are TGTGCCAGCAGCTTAGTTGGGTCGGGAAGACAGTACTTC.

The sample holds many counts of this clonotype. CDR3 sequence: CASTHSGYEQYF. The CDR3 DNA follows: TGTGCCAGCACCCATAGTGGGTACGAGCAGTACTTC. The rearrangement links TRBV28 to TRBJ2-7; D unresolved. The CDR3 has 12 amino acids. From germline, CDR1 is MDHEN and CDR2 SYDVKM. V gave up 7 bases and J gave up 4 bases, with 11 bases separating them.

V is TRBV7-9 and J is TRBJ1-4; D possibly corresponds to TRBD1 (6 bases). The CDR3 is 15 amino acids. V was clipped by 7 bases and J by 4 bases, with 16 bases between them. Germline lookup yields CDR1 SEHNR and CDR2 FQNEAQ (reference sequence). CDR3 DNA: TGTGCCAGCAAAAACTCCAGGGGCTTTAATGAAAAACTGTTTTTT. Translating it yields CASKNSRGFNEKLFF.

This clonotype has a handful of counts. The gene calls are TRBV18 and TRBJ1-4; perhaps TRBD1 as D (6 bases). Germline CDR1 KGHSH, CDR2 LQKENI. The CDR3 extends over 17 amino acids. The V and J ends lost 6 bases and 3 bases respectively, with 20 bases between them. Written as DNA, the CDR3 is TGTGCCAGCTCTCTGGGACGGGGGCAATTCGCTAATGAAAAACTGTTTTTT. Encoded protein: CASSLGRGQFANEKLFF.

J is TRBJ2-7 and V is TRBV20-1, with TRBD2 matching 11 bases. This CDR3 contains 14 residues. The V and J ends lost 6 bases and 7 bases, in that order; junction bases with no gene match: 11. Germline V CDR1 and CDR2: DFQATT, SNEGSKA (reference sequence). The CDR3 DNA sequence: TGCAGTGCCACGACTAGCGGGGTGGAATCAGAGCAGTACTTC. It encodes CSATTSGVESEQYF.

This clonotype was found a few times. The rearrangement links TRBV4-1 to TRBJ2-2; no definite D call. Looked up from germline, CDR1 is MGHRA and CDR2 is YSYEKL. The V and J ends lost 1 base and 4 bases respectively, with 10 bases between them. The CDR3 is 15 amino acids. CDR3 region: CASSQVRLTTGELFF. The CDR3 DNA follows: TGCGCCAGCAGCCAAGTTAGGCTTACCACCGGGGAGCTGTTTTTT.

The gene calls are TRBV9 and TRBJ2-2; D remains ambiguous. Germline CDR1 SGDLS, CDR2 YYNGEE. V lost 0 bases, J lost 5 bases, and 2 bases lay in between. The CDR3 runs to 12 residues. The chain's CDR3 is CASSVDTGELFF. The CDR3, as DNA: TGTGCCAGCAGCGTAGATACCGGGGAGCTGTTTTTT.

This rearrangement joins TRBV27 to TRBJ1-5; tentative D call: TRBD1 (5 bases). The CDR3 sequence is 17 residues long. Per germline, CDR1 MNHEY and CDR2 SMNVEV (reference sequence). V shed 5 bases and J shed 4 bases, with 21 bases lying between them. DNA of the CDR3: TGTGCCAGCAGTCAAACCCCCAACCAGGGCTCTAATCAGCCCCAGCATTTT. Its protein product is CASSQTPNQGSNQPQHF.

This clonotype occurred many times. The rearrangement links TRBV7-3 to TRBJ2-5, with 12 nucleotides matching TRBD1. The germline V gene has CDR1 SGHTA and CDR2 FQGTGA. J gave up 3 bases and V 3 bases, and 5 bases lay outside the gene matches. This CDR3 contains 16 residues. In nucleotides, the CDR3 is TGTGCCAGCAGCTTCGGGACAGGGGGCTGGGAAGAGACCCAGTACTTC. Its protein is CASSFGTGGWEETQYF.

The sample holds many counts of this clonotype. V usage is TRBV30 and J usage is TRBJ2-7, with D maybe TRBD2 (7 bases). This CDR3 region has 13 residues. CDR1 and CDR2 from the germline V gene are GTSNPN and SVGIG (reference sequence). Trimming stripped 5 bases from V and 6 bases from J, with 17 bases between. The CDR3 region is CAWLSLGGLEQYF. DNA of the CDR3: TGTGCCTGGCTTTCGTTGGGGGGGCTCGAGCAGTACTTC.

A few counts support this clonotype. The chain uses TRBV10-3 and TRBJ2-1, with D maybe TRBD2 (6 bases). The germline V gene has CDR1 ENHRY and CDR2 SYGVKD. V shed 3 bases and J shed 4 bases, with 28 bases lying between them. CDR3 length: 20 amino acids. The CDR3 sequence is CAISDRGRAASATPYNEQFF. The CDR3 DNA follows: TGTGCCATCAGTGATAGAGGAAGGGCAGCTAGCGCGACACCGTACAATGAGCAGTTCTTC.

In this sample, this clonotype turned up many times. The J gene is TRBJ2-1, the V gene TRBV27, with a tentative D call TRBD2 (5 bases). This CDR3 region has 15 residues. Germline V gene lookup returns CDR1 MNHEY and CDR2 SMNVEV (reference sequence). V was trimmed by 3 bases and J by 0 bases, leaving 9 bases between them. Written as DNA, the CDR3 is TGTGCCAGCAGTTTTGTGGGGAGCTCCTACAATGAGCAGTTCTTC. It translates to CASSFVGSSYNEQFF.

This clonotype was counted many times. The CDR3 nucleotides read TGTGCCAGCAGTGCGGGTTACGAGCAGTACTTC. Its translation: CASSAGYEQYF. V usage is TRBV6-1 and J usage is TRBJ2-7; D is unresolved. Between the trimmed V and J ends, which lost 4 bases and 4 bases, there was a span of 5 bases. The germline V gene encodes CDR1 MNHNS and CDR2 SASEGT. This CDR3 spans 11 amino acids.

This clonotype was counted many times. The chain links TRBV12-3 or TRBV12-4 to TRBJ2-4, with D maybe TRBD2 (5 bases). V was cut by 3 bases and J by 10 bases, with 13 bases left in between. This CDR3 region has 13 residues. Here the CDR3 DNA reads TGTGCCAGCAGTTTTGCAGGAGGAGGAATTCAGTACTTC. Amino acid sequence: CASSFAGGGIQYF.

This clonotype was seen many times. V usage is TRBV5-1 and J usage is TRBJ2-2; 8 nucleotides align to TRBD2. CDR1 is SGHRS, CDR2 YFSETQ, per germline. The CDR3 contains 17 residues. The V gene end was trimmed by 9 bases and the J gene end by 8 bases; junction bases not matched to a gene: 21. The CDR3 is CATLSDPSGSRRGELFF. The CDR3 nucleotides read TGCGCCACGCTGTCGGACCCCAGCGGGAGTAGGAGAGGGGAGCTGTTTTTT. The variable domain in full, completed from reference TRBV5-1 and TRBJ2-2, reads KAGVTQTPRYLIKTRGQQVTLSCSPISGHRSVSWYQQTPGQGLQFLFEYFSETQRNKGNFPGRFSGRQFSNSRSEMNVSTLELGDSALYLCATLSDPSGSRRGELFFGEGSRLTVL.

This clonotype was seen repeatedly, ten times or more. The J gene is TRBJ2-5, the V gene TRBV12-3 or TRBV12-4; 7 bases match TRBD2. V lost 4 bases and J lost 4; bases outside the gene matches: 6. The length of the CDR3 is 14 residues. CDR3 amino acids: CASSYSTSIETQYF. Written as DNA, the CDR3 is TGTGCCAGCAGTTACTCGACTAGCATAGAGACCCAGTACTTC.

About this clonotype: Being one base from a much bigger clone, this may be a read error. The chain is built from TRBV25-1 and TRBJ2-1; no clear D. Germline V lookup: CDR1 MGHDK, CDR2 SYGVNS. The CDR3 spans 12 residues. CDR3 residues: CAGSERSNEQFF. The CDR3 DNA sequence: TGTGCCGGCAGTGAACGTTCCAATGAGCAGTTCTTC.

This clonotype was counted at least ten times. The CDR3 protein is CASSPELGQGTEAFF. The DNA of the CDR3 is TGTGCCAGCTCACCTGAACTGGGACAGGGCACTGAAGCTTTCTTT. The V and J genes are TRBV18 and TRBJ1-1; 9 bases fit TRBD1. V lost 3 bases, J lost 4 bases, and 6 bases stayed unmatched. CDR1 and CDR2 from the germline V gene are KGHSH and LQKENI. The CDR3 runs 15 residues.

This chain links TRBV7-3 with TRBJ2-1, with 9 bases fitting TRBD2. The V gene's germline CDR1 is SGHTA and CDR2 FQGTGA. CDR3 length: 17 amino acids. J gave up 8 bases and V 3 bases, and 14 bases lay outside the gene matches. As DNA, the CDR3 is TGTGCCAGCAGCTTGAATGGCGGGAGGGCCAGGTTCTATGAGCAGTTCTTC. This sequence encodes CASSLNGGRARFYEQFF.

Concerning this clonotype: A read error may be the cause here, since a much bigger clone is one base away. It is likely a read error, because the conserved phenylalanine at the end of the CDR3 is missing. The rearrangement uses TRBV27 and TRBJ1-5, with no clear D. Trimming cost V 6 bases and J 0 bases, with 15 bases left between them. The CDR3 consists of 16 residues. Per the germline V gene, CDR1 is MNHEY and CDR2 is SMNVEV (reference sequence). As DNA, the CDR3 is TGTGCCAGCAGGAGTTTGAGGAGGTATAGCAATCAGCCCCAGCATTCT. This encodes CASRSLRRYSNQPQHS.